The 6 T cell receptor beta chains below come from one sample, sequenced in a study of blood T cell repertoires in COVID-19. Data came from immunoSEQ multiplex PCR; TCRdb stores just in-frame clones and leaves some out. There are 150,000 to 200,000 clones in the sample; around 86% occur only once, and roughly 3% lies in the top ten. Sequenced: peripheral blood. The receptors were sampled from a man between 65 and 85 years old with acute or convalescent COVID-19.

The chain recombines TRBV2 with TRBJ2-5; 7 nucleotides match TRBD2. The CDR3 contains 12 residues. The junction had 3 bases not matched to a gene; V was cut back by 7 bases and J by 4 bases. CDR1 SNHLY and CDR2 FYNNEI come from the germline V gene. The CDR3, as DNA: TGTGCCAGCAATCGACTAGCAGAGACCCAGTACTTC. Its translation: CASNRLAETQYF.

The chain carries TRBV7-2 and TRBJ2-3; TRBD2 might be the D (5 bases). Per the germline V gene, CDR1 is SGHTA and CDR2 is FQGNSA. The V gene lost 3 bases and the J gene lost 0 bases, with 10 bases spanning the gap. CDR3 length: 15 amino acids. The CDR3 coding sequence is TGTGCCAGCAGCTTTCAGAGCGGTAGCACAGATACGCAGTATTTT. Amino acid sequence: CASSFQSGSTDTQYF.

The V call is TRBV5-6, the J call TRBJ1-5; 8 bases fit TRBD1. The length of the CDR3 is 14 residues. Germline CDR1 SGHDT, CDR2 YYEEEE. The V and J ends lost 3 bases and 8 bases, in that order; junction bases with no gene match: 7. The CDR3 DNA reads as TGTGCCAGCAGCTCCGGACAGGGCCTGGAGCCCCAGCATTTT. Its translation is CASSSGQGLEPQHF.

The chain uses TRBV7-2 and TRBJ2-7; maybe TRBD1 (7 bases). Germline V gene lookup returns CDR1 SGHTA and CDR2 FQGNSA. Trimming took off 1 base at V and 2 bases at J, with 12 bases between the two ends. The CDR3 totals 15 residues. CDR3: CASSLGGTVTYEQYF. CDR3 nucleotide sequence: TGTGCCAGCAGCTTAGGCGGGACAGTTACCTACGAGCAGTACTTC.

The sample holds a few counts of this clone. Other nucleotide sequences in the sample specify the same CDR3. CDR3 bases: TGTGCCAGTAGTAGCGGGAGCTCCTACAATGAGCAGTTCTTC. Encoded protein: CASSSGSSYNEQFF. The chain employs TRBV19 and TRBJ2-1; 7 nucleotides match TRBD2. The CDR3 totals 14 residues. After removal of 4 bases from V and 0 bases from J, the junction contained 0 bases not matched to a gene. The germline gives CDR1 LNHDA, CDR2 SQIVND (reference sequence).

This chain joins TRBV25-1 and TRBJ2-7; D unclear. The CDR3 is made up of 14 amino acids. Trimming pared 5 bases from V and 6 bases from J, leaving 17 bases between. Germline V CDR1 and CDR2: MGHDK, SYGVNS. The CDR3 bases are TGTGCCAGCAGTCGCTTGTCCTCTCGGGTCGAGCAGTACTTC. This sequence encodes CASSRLSSRVEQYF.